This T cell receptor beta chain appears in the sequencing data of a study of vaccination and CD4 T cells after COVID-19 (dated by TCRdb to between 2020 and 2023). Background for the entire study: Every convalescent patient had a positive nasal swab PCR test for SARS-CoV-2, with mild disease in nine or ten patients and severe disease in one. Six males and four females were included in the convalescent cohort, with two Hispanic individuals, seven Caucasians, two Asians and one multiracial person represented. Each participant got two doses of either the Pfizer-BioNTech BNT162b2 vaccine (n=8) or the Moderna mRNA-1273 vaccine (n=2). Post-COVID blood samples were collected from convalescent patients a median of approximately 100 days after diagnosis, with a range of roughly 30 to 170 days. Post-vaccine blood samples were obtained a median of approximately 74 days after the second vaccine dose, with a range of roughly 14 to 241 days. The cultures were stimulated with overlapping spike peptide pools from SARS-CoV-2 and from the common cold coronaviruses HCoV-NL63, HCoV-OC43 and HCoV-229E. Control cultures used a CEFX viral epitope pool as positive control, an HIV-1 Nef peptide pool as negative control, or no peptide. In around 10 COVID-19 convalescent patients and a handful of infection-naive healthy vaccine recipients, researchers compared the spike-specific CD4+ TCR repertoire from before mRNA vaccination with the repertoire from after.

The research as a whole found: Among the post-vaccine SARS-CoV-2-reactive clones in convalescent patients, a median approximately 90% showed up only after vaccination, which suggests vaccine-specific priming. The median count of SARS-CoV-2-reactive clonotypes went up from about 23 after infection to 30 to 40 after vaccination, although the change was not significant. In convalescent patients, nearly all vaccine-specific clones (304 of 307) were found to be mono-reactive for SARS-CoV-2 spike rather than cross-reactive with common cold coronaviruses. Only a relatively small number of convalescent patients were included in the study, and early timepoints following natural infection were not analyzed.

In the germline V gene, CDR1 corresponds to SGHAT and CDR2 to FQNNGV. Trimming leaves V shorter by 3 bases and J shorter by 3 bases, with the junction holding 4 bases beyond the gene matches. The CDR3 holds 15 amino acids from the cysteine to the phenylalanine. CDR3 DNA is the only sequence kept; it has 45 bases, read in frame from the first base. In the paper's terms, the treatment or condition label means: roughly 10-day PBMC culture with coronavirus spike peptide pools or control peptides (ViraFEST assay). The study used the ViraFEST assay, which expanded antigen-specific T cells with peptide pools and then identified expanded clonotypes by TCR sequencing. Positive SARS-CoV-2 PCR tests in the convalescent patients dated from March to December 2020, before Alpha, Beta and Delta variants emerged in the United States. PBMCs were cultured at about 2 million per well in IMDM supplemented with about 5.5% human AB serum and 9 to 10 IU/ml IL-2, with about 10 ug/ml peptide pools added. Half of the culture medium was replaced with fresh IL-2-containing medium on days 3 and 7. After 10 days of culture, CD4+ T cells were isolated by negative selection using the EasySep CD4+ T cell isolation kit. Ficoll-Paque Plus gradient centrifugation was used to isolate PBMCs from whole blood, and the isolated PBMCs were then either used fresh or cryopreserved at -140C. In general, triplicate wells were set up for every culture condition.

Library construction relied on PCR. TCR sequencing of DNA from cultured CD4+ T cells used the Oncomine TCR Beta short-read assay at the Johns Hopkins FTIC core. Genomic DNA was extracted from the cultured CD4+ T cells with the QIAamp micro DNA kit. The Oncomine TCR Beta libraries from cultured CD4+ T cells were pooled using unique dual indexes and then sequenced on an Illumina iSeq 100. From the authors' description of their analysis: Non-productive sequences were removed, and CDR3s that did not start with C, did not end with F or W, or were shorter than 7 amino acids were discarded. Antigen-specific clonotypes were identified using the MANAFEST web application through comparison of peptide-stimulated wells with reference and other culture wells. An FDR below 0.05, an odds ratio above 5, and a productive frequency above 0.1% in at least two of three replicate wells were required for clones to be considered positive. Cross-reactive clonotypes were defined as significantly expanded in both SARS-CoV-2 spike wells and at least one common cold coronavirus spike condition. Similarity between CDR3 sequences was evaluated in R version 3.6.1 using Levenshtein distances (stringdist) and unrooted phylogenetic trees (ape). Starting from the raw public reads, TCRdb applied fastp trimming at Q25, assembled clones with MiXCR and retained in-frame beta chains. Under each unique CDR3 protein, matching rows form one entry showing the most common genes and DNA. The V and J calls shown here were made by TCRdb, not taken from the authors' results. The sample profile shows roughly 15,000 distinct CDR3 sequences; about half of them were found once. Of the sample, roughly a tenth is held by the ten largest clones.

A note on this clonotype: The specificity of this receptor is unknown. Nothing much larger sits one base from this clone, and base qualities are not available.

The clonotype was recovered from a human donor who had recovered from COVID-19. The chain couples TRBV11-2 to TRBJ2-3, and TRBD2 matches 9 of the central bases. What was sequenced was CD4+ T cells from blood, cultured in vitro. The CDR3 protein: CASSLRLADTDTQYF. The bases read TGTGCCAGCAGCTTGAGACTAGCGGATACAGATACGCAGTATTTT.